These 12 T cell receptor beta chains share one sample of origin, sequenced in a study of Ad26.COV2.S vaccination and SARS-CoV-2 variants. Treatment given: approximately 18 received Ad26.COV2.S at low or high dose, single or two shots; roughly five received placebo; per-sample allocation not given. On day 63 after the first injection, vaccine and placebo recipients gave samples. Produced via immunoSEQ multiplex PCR; TCRdb's table is partial and in-frame only. The data contain a few hundred thousand clones, around 87% of them singletons. Material: peripheral blood, obtained in a trial of Ad26.COV2.S vaccine versus placebo. Every receptor here comes from a person aged 18 to 65 who received the Ad26.COV2.S COVID-19 vaccine or a placebo.

The CDR3 sequence: CASSPPTVTGELFF. The CDR3 DNA reads TGTGCCAGCTCACCACCAACGGTCACCGGGGAGCTGTTTTTT. The V gene is TRBV18, the J gene TRBJ2-2; no definite D call. This CDR3 comprises 14 residues. V was trimmed by 0 bases and J by 4 bases, leaving 6 bases between them. Per germline, CDR1 KGHSH and CDR2 LQKENI.

The V and J genes are TRBV7-9 and TRBJ1-5; possible D gene TRBD1, 5 bases. The CDR3 contains 14 residues. The V and J ends lost 5 bases and 1 base respectively, with 9 bases between them. CDR1 and CDR2 from the germline V gene are SEHNR and FQNEAQ (reference sequence). CDR3 sequence (DNA): TGTGCCAGCAGCCCGGGGGTGAGCAATCAGCCCCAGCATTTT. Amino acids: CASSPGVSNQPQHF.

This chain connects TRBV9 to TRBJ1-1, with D possibly being TRBD1 (6 bases). Germline assignment: CDR1 SGDLS and CDR2 YYNGEE. This CDR3 is built from 14 residues. Trimming stripped 3 bases from V and 0 bases from J, with 9 bases between. Here the CDR3 reads CASSAGQMNTEAFF. As DNA, the CDR3 is TGTGCCAGCAGCGCAGGACAGATGAACACTGAAGCTTTCTTT.

This clone was detected only once. Other DNA sequences in this sample translate to the same CDR3. The chain employs TRBV14 and TRBJ1-2; no clear D gene. Germline CDR1 and CDR2: SGHDN and FVKESK. Trimming removed 1 base at V and 2 bases at J, with 5 bases between. This CDR3 has 13 amino acids. CDR3 residues: CASSQGQNYGYTF. DNA for the CDR3: TGTGCCAGCAGCCAAGGGCAGAACTATGGCTACACCTTC.

This clone occurred a few times. The chain couples TRBV7-2 to TRBJ2-7; 7 bases align to TRBD1. In germline, CDR1 is SGHTA, CDR2 FQGNSA. The CDR3 runs 15 residues. V was pared by 3 bases and J by 4 bases, with 9 bases of the junction left unmatched. In DNA form, the CDR3 reads TGTGCCAGCAGCTTCTACCGGGACAGTATATACGAGCAGTACTTC. It specifies CASSFYRDSIYEQYF.

The chain combines TRBV18 with TRBJ1-2, with 7 bases matching TRBD1. Per germline, CDR1 KGHSH and CDR2 LQKENI. Trimming cost V 3 bases and J 7 bases; bases outside gene matches: 11. The CDR3 consists of 15 residues. This CDR3 is CASSPPGDSRSGYTF. The CDR3 nucleotides are TGTGCCAGCTCACCCCCGGGGGACAGCCGGAGTGGCTACACCTTC.

This clone was counted once. The gene calls are TRBV7-9 and TRBJ1-5; 11 nucleotides line up with TRBD1. The germline V gene has CDR1 SEHNR and CDR2 FQNEAQ (reference sequence). This CDR3 contains 15 residues. The J segment lost 4 bases and the V segment lost 5 bases, leaving 4 bases of the junction unmatched. The CDR3 protein is CASSRGTGGNQPQHF. DNA for the CDR3: TGTGCCAGCAGCCGTGGGACAGGGGGGAATCAGCCCCAGCATTTT.

The rearrangement uses TRBV5-6 and TRBJ2-7; 8 nucleotides line up with TRBD1. Germline V CDR1 and CDR2: SGHDT, YYEEEE. This CDR3 spans 13 amino acids. Losses at the gene ends were 4 bases for V and 4 bases for J; bases not matched to a gene: 4. This CDR3 reads CASSPQGAYEQYF. The DNA for the CDR3 is TGTGCCAGCAGCCCGCAGGGGGCGTACGAGCAGTACTTC.

The chain employs TRBV6-9 and TRBJ1-2; D not certain. This CDR3 is 12 amino acids long. V lost 2 bases and J lost 7, with 8 bases in between. Germline V gene lookup returns CDR1 MNHGY and CDR2 SVAAGI. CDR3 region: CASSYKQVGYTF. CDR3 bases: TGTGCCAGCAGTTATAAGCAGGTTGGCTACACCTTC.

This chain uses TRBV6-2 or TRBV6-3 with TRBJ1-5, with D unresolved. The V end was cut by 5 bases, the J end by 7 bases, with 21 bases between. From germline, CDR1 is MNHEY and CDR2 SVGEGT. The CDR3 is made up of 16 amino acids. CDR3: CASSLTRTRIWQPQHF. CDR3 sequence (DNA): TGTGCCAGCAGTCTAACTCGGACTCGAATTTGGCAGCCCCAGCATTTT.

J is TRBJ2-3 and V is TRBV7-9; D not certain. Looked up from germline, CDR1 is SEHNR and CDR2 is FQNEAQ (reference sequence). The CDR3 loop spans 12 amino acids. The V gene lost 6 bases and the J gene lost 8 bases, with 12 bases spanning the gap. CDR3 coding DNA: TGTGCCAGCAGTAGAGGCTCAGGTACGCAGTATTTT. Translation gives CASSRGSGTQYF.

The gene calls are TRBV29-1 and TRBJ2-5, with D perhaps being TRBD1 or TRBD2 (5 bases each). The V gene lost 7 bases and the J gene lost 7 bases, with 25 bases spanning the gap. Germline lookup yields CDR1 SQVTM and CDR2 ANQGSEA. The CDR3 contains 15 residues. In nucleotides, the CDR3 is TGCAGCGGTTTCATACCGGGACCGAGGGGTTGGACCCAGTACTTC. As protein: CSGFIPGPRGWTQYF.